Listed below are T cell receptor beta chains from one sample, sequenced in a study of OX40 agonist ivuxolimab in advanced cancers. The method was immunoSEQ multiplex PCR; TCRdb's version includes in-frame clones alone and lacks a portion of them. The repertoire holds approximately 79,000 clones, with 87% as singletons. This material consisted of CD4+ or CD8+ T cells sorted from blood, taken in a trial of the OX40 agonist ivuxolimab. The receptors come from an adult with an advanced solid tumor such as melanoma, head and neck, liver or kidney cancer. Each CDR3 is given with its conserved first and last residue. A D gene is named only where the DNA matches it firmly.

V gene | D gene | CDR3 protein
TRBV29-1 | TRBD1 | CSVGQGLNTEAFF
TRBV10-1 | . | CASSESTMGKAFF
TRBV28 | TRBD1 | CASLGQGAQPQHF
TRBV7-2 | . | CASSPRPGLDSPLHF
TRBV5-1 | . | CASSLRPGGTSGNTIYF
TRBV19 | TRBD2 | CASSTRTSGSRKTGELFF
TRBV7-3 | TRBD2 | CASSRDYINEQFF
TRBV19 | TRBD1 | CASSKGARGNTGELFF
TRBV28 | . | CASSSGGKVSGNTIYF
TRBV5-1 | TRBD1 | CASSPDRSSYGYTF
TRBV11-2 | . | CASSLDRRGGYTF
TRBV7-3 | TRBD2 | CASSLTLAGRTGELFF
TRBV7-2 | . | CASSLVGRVGEKLFF
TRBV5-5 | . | CASSFGRRGNNEQFF
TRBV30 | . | CASTHQGFLKDTQYF
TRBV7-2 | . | CASSSQGPRLQETQYF
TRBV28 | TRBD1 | CASSRDRGRAEQYF
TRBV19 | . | CASSMGQGNNEQYF
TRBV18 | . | CASSPPGSGPGAFF
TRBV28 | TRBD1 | CASSFSTGGFTGELFF
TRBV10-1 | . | CASSESRGTYEQYF
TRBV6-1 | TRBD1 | CASRDRGHQPQHF
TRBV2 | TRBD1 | CASSPGQPYGYTF
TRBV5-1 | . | CASREPGGYGYTF
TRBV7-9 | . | CASSLALANYGYTF
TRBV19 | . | CASSIAGDQPQHF
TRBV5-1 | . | CASSLAGDEVQPQHF
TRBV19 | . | CATRPQTGTPYGYTF
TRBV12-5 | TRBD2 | CASGPASGDLYF
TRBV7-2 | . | CASSLAGSGLRGGYTF
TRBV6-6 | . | CASIAPGPKNYGYTF
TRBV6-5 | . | CASRGAGRTYNEQFF
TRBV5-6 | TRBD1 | CASSPGGVREKLFF
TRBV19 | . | CASSWGKDEKLFF
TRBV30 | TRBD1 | CAWSSSGGATDNSPLHF
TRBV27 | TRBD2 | CASTPFSGGRYNEQFF
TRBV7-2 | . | CASSLVGLQETQYF